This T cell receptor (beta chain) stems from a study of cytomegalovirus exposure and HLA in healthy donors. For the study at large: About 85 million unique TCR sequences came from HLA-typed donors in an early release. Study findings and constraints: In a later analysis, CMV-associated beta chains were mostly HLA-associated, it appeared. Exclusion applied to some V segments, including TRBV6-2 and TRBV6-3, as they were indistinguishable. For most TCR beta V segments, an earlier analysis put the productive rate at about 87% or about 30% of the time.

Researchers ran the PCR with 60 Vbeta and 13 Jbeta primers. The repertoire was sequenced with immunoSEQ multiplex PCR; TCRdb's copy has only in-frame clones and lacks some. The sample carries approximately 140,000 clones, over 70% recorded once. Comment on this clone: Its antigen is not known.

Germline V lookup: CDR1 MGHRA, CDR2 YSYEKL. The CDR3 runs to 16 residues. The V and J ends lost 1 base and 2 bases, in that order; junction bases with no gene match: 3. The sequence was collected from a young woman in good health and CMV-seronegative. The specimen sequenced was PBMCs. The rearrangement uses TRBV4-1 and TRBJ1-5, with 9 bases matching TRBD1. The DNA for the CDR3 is TGCGCCAGCAGCCAAGCGGGACAGGGCCGCAATCAGCCCCAGCATTTT. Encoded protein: CASSQAGQGRNQPQHF.